The source of this TCR beta chain is a study of CD8 T cells in Susac syndrome. Overall study context: Among the Susac syndrome patients who underwent sequencing, roughly six had clinically active disease, while eight of them were in remission.

There are 12 residues in the CDR3. Trimming stripped 4 bases from V and 3 bases from J, with 7 bases between. Germline V gene data show CDR1 as SGHAT and CDR2 as FQNNGV. RNA, at roughly 0.45 to 1 ug, was reverse transcribed with random hexamers. Amplification of TCR beta CDR3 used immunoSEQ multiplex PCR across 54 Vbeta and 13 Jbeta. Via MiXCR, TCRdb re-called the immunoSEQ multiplex PCR reads, giving one row per CDR3 protein. The data contain tens of thousands of distinct CDR3 sequences, 90% to 95% of them seen just once; the ten biggest clones take up 0.6% to 0.75%. This receptor was taken from a human donor with Susac syndrome. The sequenced sample consisted of CD8+ T cells from PBMCs. The rearrangement uses TRBV11-2 and TRBJ2-7; no clear D gene. CDR3 sequence reads: CASSSDGYEQYF. The DNA of the CDR3 is TGTGCCAGCAGCTCCGACGGCTACGAGCAGTACTTC.